This entry describes one T cell receptor (beta chain). One entry per CDR3 protein results from TCRdb running MiXCR on the RT-PCR reads. The data show roughly 500,000 distinct CDR3 sequences, under 30% seen once. The CDR3 runs to 15 residues. With V trimmed by 5 bases and J by 8 bases, 9 bases remained unmatched. The germline CDR1 and CDR2 sequences are SEHNR and FQNEAQ (reference sequence). This specimen belongs to a study of response to subunit inactivated influenza vaccine. The same sample was also studied in work on T cells expressing NK-cell markers. That work adds: A 5'RACE template switching approach incorporating UMIs was used to make TCR beta cDNA. One of eight sequenced donors was HCMV-seronegative; the other seven were seropositive. In about six donors, dominant CD3+CD56+NKG2C+ clones formed about 1.0-7.0% of CD8+ cells.

This chain joins TRBV7-9 and TRBJ1-4, with 9 positions matching TRBD1. This sequence was found in a man aged 45-65 years who received an inactivated influenza vaccine. Specimen: CD4+ T cells sorted from PBMCs, collected approximately 12 days after vaccination. CDR3 amino acids: CASSASGTGIEKLFF. DNA for the CDR3: TGTGCCAGCAGCGCATCCGGGACAGGGATCGAAAAACTGTTTTTT.